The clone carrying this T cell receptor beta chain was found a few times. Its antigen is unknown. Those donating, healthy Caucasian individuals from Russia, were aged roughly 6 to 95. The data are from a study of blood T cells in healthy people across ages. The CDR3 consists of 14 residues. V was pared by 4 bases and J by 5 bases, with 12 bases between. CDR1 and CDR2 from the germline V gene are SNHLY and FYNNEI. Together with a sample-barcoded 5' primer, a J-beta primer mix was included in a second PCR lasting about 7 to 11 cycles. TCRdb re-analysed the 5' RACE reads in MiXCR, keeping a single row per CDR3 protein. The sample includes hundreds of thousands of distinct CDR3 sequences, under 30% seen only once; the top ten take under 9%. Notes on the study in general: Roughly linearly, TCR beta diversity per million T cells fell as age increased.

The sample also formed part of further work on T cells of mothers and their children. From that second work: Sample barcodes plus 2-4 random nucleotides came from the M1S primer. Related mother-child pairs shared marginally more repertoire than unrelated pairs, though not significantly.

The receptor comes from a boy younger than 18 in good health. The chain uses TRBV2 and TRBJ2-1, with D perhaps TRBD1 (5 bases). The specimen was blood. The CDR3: CASSVMGLDNEQFF. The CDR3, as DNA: TGTGCCAGCAGTGTCATGGGGCTGGACAATGAGCAGTTCTTC. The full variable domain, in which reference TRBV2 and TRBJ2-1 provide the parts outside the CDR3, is EPEVTQTPSHQVTQMGQEVILRCVPISNHLYFYWYRQILGQKVEFLVSFYNNEISEKSEIFDDQFSVERPDGSNFTLKIRSTKLEDSAMYFCASSVMGLDNEQFFGPGTRLTVL.